The T cell receptor (beta chain) described here comes from a study of cytomegalovirus exposure and HLA in healthy donors. With regard to this clone: Its cognate antigen is unknown.

13 Jbeta primers and 60 Vbeta primers were used for the PCR. Clones were read by immunoSEQ multiplex PCR, and TCRdb kept only the in-frame ones, dropping some. This table holds fewer than 200,000 clones, around 77% found once. The CDR3 totals 19 residues. With 2 bases clipped from V and 7 bases from J, the junction kept 13 bases outside the gene matches. The germline gives CDR1 KGHSH, CDR2 LQKENI. Whole-study results and caveats: As was reported, the HLA-A and HLA-B alleles of most subjects were accurately predicted from TCR beta sequences. Most of the TCR beta V segments (in an earlier analysis) were productive either about 87% or about 30% of the time.

The J gene is TRBJ2-1, the V gene TRBV18; 14 bases align to TRBD2. Sequencing was carried out using PBMCs. The TCR was taken from a man aged 60 to 75 in good health and CMV-seronegative. The CDR3 reads CASSPGTSGSASSLNEQFF. In DNA, the CDR3 is TGTGCCAGCTCACCAGGGACTAGCGGGAGTGCGTCGTCCCTGAATGAGCAGTTCTTC. Combining the CDR3 with reference TRBV18 and TRBJ2-1 gives the whole variable domain NAGVMQNPRHLVRRRGQEARLRCSPMKGHSHVYWYRQLPEEGLKFMVYLQKENIIDESGMPKERFSAEFPKEGPSILRIQQVVRGDSAAYFCASSPGTSGSASSLNEQFFGPGTRLTVL.